The 18 T cell receptor beta chains presented below share a single source sample, sequenced in a study of PD-1 blockade in classical Hodgkin lymphoma. Exposure to brentuximab vedotin varied, and each patient had relapsed following autologous stem cell transplantation. Produced via immunoSEQ multiplex PCR; TCRdb's table is partial and in-frame only. This sample has about 13,000 clones, with 92% found just once. This specimen consisted of peripheral blood mononuclear cells (PBMCs), obtained at baseline. Receptors originate from a human donor with classical Hodgkin lymphoma.

The chain joins TRBV5-8 to TRBJ1-2; D gene uncertain. This CDR3 region has 13 residues. V lost 0 bases and J lost 3, with 6 bases in between. The V gene's germline CDR1 is SGHTS and CDR2 YDEGEE. CDR3: CASSLERDYGYTF. In DNA, the CDR3 is TGTGCCAGCAGCTTGGAAAGGGACTATGGCTACACCTTC.

The chain combines TRBV10-2 with TRBJ2-5; possibly TRBD1 for D (6 bases). Trimming took 9 bases from V and 2 from J, leaving 16 bases between them. CDR1 and CDR2 from the germline V gene are WSHSY and SAAADI. CDR3 length: 14 amino acids. The CDR3 bases are TGCGCCAGTTCGAGGGCGAGGGGGCAAGAGACCCAGTACTTC. Translated, it gives CASSRARGQETQYF.

The V call is TRBV7-9, the J call TRBJ2-5; no definite D call. CDR3 size: 13 residues. The V end lost 4 bases, the J end lost 3 bases, and 9 bases lay between the germline ends. The germline gives CDR1 SEHNR, CDR2 FQNEAQ (reference sequence). CDR3 DNA sequence: TGTGCCAGCAGCTCCCGGACGGAAGAGACCCAGTACTTC. Encoded protein: CASSSRTEETQYF.

The chain links TRBV5-1 to TRBJ2-5, with D maybe TRBD2 (6 bases). Looked up from germline, CDR1 is SGHRS and CDR2 is YFSETQ. V was pared by 3 bases and J by 2 bases, with 11 bases between. This CDR3 contains 14 residues. The CDR3 is CASSWGDGQETQYF. The CDR3 DNA is TGCGCCAGCAGCTGGGGGGACGGACAAGAGACCCAGTACTTC.

This sequence joins TRBV11-1 and TRBJ2-7; D is possibly TRBD1 (5 bases). The V gene lost 6 bases and the J gene lost 0 bases, with 9 bases spanning the gap. The CDR3 sequence is 13 residues long. Germline CDR1 and CDR2: SGHAT and FQDESV (reference sequence). The CDR3 reads CASRRGSSYEQYF. CDR3 DNA: TGTGCCAGCAGAAGGGGCAGCTCCTACGAGCAGTACTTC.

The V gene is TRBV7-8, the J gene TRBJ2-1, with TRBD2 matching 11 bases. Trimming cost V 5 bases and J 0 bases; bases outside gene matches: 3. The CDR3 length is 16 residues. Germline loops: CDR1 SGHVS, CDR2 FQNEAQ. The CDR3 DNA sequence: TGTGCCAGCAGCAGGGGACTAGCGGACTCCTACAATGAGCAGTTCTTC. Translation: CASSRGLADSYNEQFF.

The chain joins TRBV5-1 to TRBJ1-1, with D possibly matching TRBD1 (5 bases). Trimming pared 4 bases from V and 2 bases from J, leaving 18 bases between. The CDR3 consists of 16 residues. Germline CDR1 is SGHRS and CDR2 is YFSETQ. The CDR3 bases are TGCGCCAGCAGCGCGGGACGGTACGATACAAACACTGAAGCTTTCTTT. Translating it yields CASSAGRYDTNTEAFF. Full variable domain (remainder filled in from reference TRBV5-1 and TRBJ1-1): KAGVTQTPRYLIKTRGQQVTLSCSPISGHRSVSWYQQTPGQGLQFLFEYFSETQRNKGNFPGRFSGRQFSNSRSEMNVSTLELGDSALYLCASSAGRYDTNTEAFFGQGTRLTVV.

The CDR3 DNA follows: TGTGCCAGCAGCGACTTCGGGGATGAGCAGTTCTTC. Translated: CASSDFGDEQFF. The V call is TRBV25-1, the J call TRBJ2-1; perhaps TRBD2 as D (5 bases). This CDR3 comprises 12 residues. With 6 bases removed from V and 8 bases from J, the gap between germline ends came to 11 bases. Germline V gene data show CDR1 as MGHDK and CDR2 as SYGVNS.

V usage is TRBV4-2 and J usage is TRBJ2-5; 11 bases are a match to TRBD2. The CDR3 covers 17 residues. V dropped 8 bases and J dropped 2; count of bases not matched to a gene: 13. The germline CDR1 and CDR2 sequences are LGHNA and YNFKEQ. In DNA, the CDR3 is TGTGCCAGCCGGCTAGCGGGAGGTGCTACCATACAAGAGACCCAGTACTTC. It codes for CASRLAGGATIQETQYF.

V is TRBV11-2 and J is TRBJ1-2, with D possibly being TRBD1 (6 bases). From germline, CDR1 is SGHAT and CDR2 FQNNGV. The CDR3 has 15 amino acids. V lost 5 bases to trimming and J lost 5 bases, with 18 bases between them. CDR3 coding DNA: TGTGCCAGCAGCACGGGACAAGGAGGGACTTATGGCTACACCTTC. Encoded protein: CASSTGQGGTYGYTF.

The chain carries TRBV14 and TRBJ2-7; the D gene is possibly TRBD2 (6 bases). Germline V gives CDR1 SGHDN, CDR2 FVKESK. V was pared by 0 bases and J by 1 base, with 19 bases between. The CDR3 is 18 residues long. CDR3 bases: TGTGCCAGCAGCCAAGAACGGCCTAGCGTCCGAATTTCCTACGAGCAGTACTTC. Protein: CASSQERPSVRISYEQYF.

The rearrangement links TRBV18 to TRBJ2-3, with TRBD2 identical over 10 bases. CDR1 is KGHSH and CDR2 is LQKENI in the germline V gene. V lost 0 bases to trimming and J lost 6 bases; unmatched junction nucleotides: 3. CDR3 size: 15 residues. The CDR3 DNA sequence: TGTGCCAGCTCACCACCCGGGACTAGCGTCGATACGCAGTATTTT. Its translation: CASSPPGTSVDTQYF.

The V and J genes are TRBV6-1 and TRBJ2-2, with TRBD2 identical over 12 bases. Germline loops: CDR1 MNHNS, CDR2 SASEGT. The CDR3 is 16 residues long. J was trimmed by 8 bases and V by 3 bases; bases with no gene match: 7. The CDR3 sequence: CASSERTSGEGGELFF. CDR3 nucleotides: TGTGCCAGCAGTGAGCGGACTAGCGGGGAGGGTGGGGAGCTGTTTTTT.

This rearrangement joins TRBV19 to TRBJ2-1; tentatively, D is TRBD1 (5 bases). The CDR3 has 17 residues. Trimming stripped 1 base from V and 0 bases from J, with 13 bases between. The V gene's germline CDR1 is LNHDA and CDR2 SQIVND (reference sequence). In DNA, the CDR3 is TGTGCCAGTAGTATAGTTTCAGGGCCCAGCTCCTACAATGAGCAGTTCTTC. Translation gives CASSIVSGPSSYNEQFF.

The chain employs TRBV18 and TRBJ1-3, with D tentatively TRBD1 (5 bases). The CDR3 sequence is 16 residues long. CDR1 is KGHSH, CDR2 LQKENI, per germline. V was cut by 0 bases and J by 4 bases, with 13 bases left in between. The CDR3 DNA sequence: TGTGCCAGCTCACCACCGGGGCAGGGTTCGGGAAACACCATATATTTT. Amino acids: CASSPPGQGSGNTIYF.

The chain uses TRBV5-1 and TRBJ2-3; a weak D match, TRBD2 (5 bases). The CDR3 runs to 12 residues. Trimming removed 7 bases at V and 5 bases at J, with 11 bases between. In germline, CDR1 is SGHRS, CDR2 YFSETQ. The CDR3 spells CASSLEGDTQYF. In DNA, the CDR3 is TGCGCCAGCTCTTTAGAGGGAGATACGCAGTATTTT.

CDR3 coding DNA: TGTGCCAGCAGCCACTCCGCCCGGGCGGTAGACTATGGCTACACCTTC. This gives the protein CASSHSARAVDYGYTF. This rearrangement joins TRBV27 to TRBJ1-2; D is unclear. With 6 bases removed from V and 3 bases from J, the gap between germline ends came to 20 bases. The CDR3 contains 16 residues. Germline V CDR1 and CDR2: MNHEY, SMNVEV (reference sequence).

The J gene is TRBJ1-1, the V gene TRBV2, with TRBD1 as a possible D gene (6 bases). This CDR3 comprises 15 residues. V gave up 6 bases and J gave up 1 base, with 15 bases separating them. The germline V gene has CDR1 SNHLY and CDR2 FYNNEI. Here the CDR3 DNA reads TGTGCCAGCAGCCAACAGGGAGCGGGGAACACTGAAGCTTTCTTT. It yields the protein CASSQQGAGNTEAFF.